These 15 T cell receptor beta chains share one sample of origin, sequenced in a study of shared clonotypes between healthy human individuals. The table came from immunoSEQ multiplex PCR; TCRdb's copy has only in-frame clones and leaves some out. The table records 2 million to 2.5 million clones, 80% to 95% of them present only once. Sample: naive CD4+ T cells from PBMCs. Subset meaning: CD45RA+ positively selected. The receptors here all came from a man between 18 and 29 years old in good health. Some clones in this sample may be carry-over from other donors' samples.

This clone was detected only once. The J gene is TRBJ1-3, the V gene TRBV10-3; D unresolved. Trimming pared 6 bases from V and 0 bases from J, leaving 15 bases between. Germline lookup yields CDR1 ENHRY and CDR2 SYGVKD. This CDR3 region has 16 residues. The CDR3 spells CAISLLPDPSGNTIYF. DNA for the CDR3: TGTGCCATCAGCCTCTTACCTGACCCCTCTGGAAACACCATATATTTT.

The chain combines TRBV2 with TRBJ2-3; possibly TRBD1 for D (5 bases). Germline-derived CDR1 and CDR2 are SNHLY and FYNNEI. The CDR3 runs 18 residues. V was trimmed by 6 bases and J by 4 bases, leaving 26 bases between them. CDR3 coding DNA: TGTGCCAGCAGCCCAATGGGGCCCCTGGGCGGATTCGCAGATACGCAGTATTTT. It encodes CASSPMGPLGGFADTQYF.

V usage is TRBV10-2 and J usage is TRBJ2-5; 7 nucleotides agree with TRBD2. The J call may be mistaken, given a closer DNA end match to TRBJ2-7. Germline V lookup: CDR1 WSHSY, CDR2 SAAADI. The CDR3 totals 14 residues. CDR3 residues: CASSRILTSHEQYF. The CDR3 DNA reads TGCGCCAGCAGCCGAATCCTGACTAGCCACGAGCAGTACTTC.

This chain connects TRBV27 to TRBJ2-3; maybe TRBD2 (5 bases). This CDR3 has 19 residues. Germline-derived CDR1 and CDR2 are MNHEY and SMNVEV (reference sequence). V gave up 5 bases and J gave up 3 bases, with 27 bases separating them. CDR3 DNA: TGTGCCAGCAGTCCCTGGAGGACCCTAAGCCTCAGTAGGACAGATACGCAGTATTTT. It specifies CASSPWRTLSLSRTDTQYF.

This chain joins TRBV19 and TRBJ2-5, with a possible D match to TRBD2 (6 bases). Trimming took off 2 bases at V and 0 bases at J, with 16 bases between the two ends. There are 17 residues in the CDR3. CDR1 LNHDA and CDR2 SQIVND come from the germline V gene (reference sequence). The CDR3 loop is CASSILRDNMYQETQYF. As DNA, the CDR3 is TGTGCCAGTAGTATACTGCGGGATAATATGTACCAAGAGACCCAGTACTTC.

The chain has TRBV10-2 and TRBJ2-7; no reliable D call. CDR3 length equals 12 residues. V was shortened by 3 bases and J by 3 bases, with 6 bases between the two germline ends. Germline values: CDR1 WSHSY, CDR2 SAAADI. The CDR3 bases are TGCGCCAGCAGTGATTGGGACTACGAGCAGTACTTC. This encodes CASSDWDYEQYF.

The chain joins TRBV14 to TRBJ2-1; TRBD2 matches 7 bases. Germline CDR1 and CDR2: SGHDN and FVKESK. Trimming at V came to 1 base and at J to 7 bases, leaving 22 bases not matched to a gene. The CDR3 covers 20 residues. The CDR3 loop is CASSQGRVGVFAGEENEQFF. The DNA for the CDR3 is TGTGCCAGCAGCCAAGGCCGGGTTGGGGTGTTTGCGGGAGAGGAAAATGAGCAGTTCTTC. Filled out from reference TRBV14 and TRBJ2-1, the complete variable domain reads EAGVTQFPSHSVIEKGQTVTLRCDPISGHDNLYWYRRVMGKEIKFLLHFVKESKQDESGMPNNRFLAERTGGTYSTLKVQPAELEDSGVYFCASSQGRVGVFAGEENEQFFGPGTRLTVL.

The V and J genes are TRBV30 and TRBJ1-1; D is unclear. This CDR3 is 16 amino acids long. Germline CDR1 GTSNPN, CDR2 SVGIG (reference sequence). Trimming took off 2 bases at V and 3 bases at J, with 19 bases between the two ends. The CDR3 reads CAWSYVTVREDTEAFF. The DNA of the CDR3 is TGTGCCTGGAGTTATGTTACGGTGAGGGAGGACACTGAAGCTTTCTTT.

The V gene is TRBV28, the J gene TRBJ1-5, with D tentatively TRBD1 (5 bases). V dropped 5 bases and J dropped 4 bases, with 9 bases sitting between them. Germline-derived CDR1 and CDR2 are MDHEN and SYDVKM. This CDR3 has 13 amino acids. CDR3 nucleotide sequence: TGTGCCAGCAGTGACTACAGGAATCAGCCCCAGCATTTT. Amino acids: CASSDYRNQPQHF.

CDR3 nucleotides: TGTGCCAGCAGCCACACTAGCGGGAGAAGCAATGAGCAGTTCTTC. Its translation is CASSHTSGRSNEQFF. The rearrangement joins TRBV7-9 to TRBJ2-1, with 11 bases identical to TRBD2. V gave up 5 bases and J gave up 6 bases; unmatched junction bases: 6. CDR1 is SEHNR and CDR2 is FQNEAQ in the germline V gene (reference sequence). The CDR3 length is 15 residues.

The chain links TRBV9 to TRBJ1-1, with a possible D match to TRBD1 (6 bases). Deletions cut 3 bases from V and 4 bases from J, with 19 bases between. The CDR3 extends over 16 amino acids. Germline assignment: CDR1 SGDLS and CDR2 YYNGEE. DNA of the CDR3: TGTGCCAGCAGCGGATTACAGGGATGGGGTAGCACTGAAGCTTTCTTT. It is translated as CASSGLQGWGSTEAFF.

The chain recombines TRBV4-1 with TRBJ1-1; D perhaps matches TRBD1 (6 bases). Between the trimmed V and J ends, which lost 2 bases and 1 base, there was a span of 11 bases. The CDR3 sequence is 15 residues long. Looked up from germline, CDR1 is MGHRA and CDR2 is YSYEKL. The CDR3 loop is CASSQPQGWNTEAFF. In DNA, the CDR3 is TGCGCCAGCAGCCAACCACAGGGTTGGAACACTGAAGCTTTCTTT.

This clone appeared a single time. The V gene is TRBV25-1, the J gene TRBJ1-2; D gene unclear. V lost 3 bases and J 0 bases, leaving 5 bases between the germline ends. The CDR3 extends over 13 amino acids. The germline V gene encodes CDR1 MGHDK and CDR2 SYGVNS. The CDR3 reads CASSEDTNYGYTF. The DNA of the CDR3 is TGTGCCAGCAGTGAGGATACTAACTATGGCTACACCTTC.

The J gene is TRBJ2-1, the V gene TRBV30; 7 bases fit TRBD2. V was clipped by 5 bases and J by 7 bases; unmatched bases: 11. CDR1 is GTSNPN and CDR2 is SVGIG in the germline V gene (reference sequence). This CDR3 contains 14 residues. The CDR3 nucleotides are TGTGCCTGGTGGGCTAGCGGCTACCGGAATGAGCAGTTCTTC. Translated: CAWWASGYRNEQFF.

The genes are TRBV27 and TRBJ1-4, with D possibly TRBD1 on 5 matching bases. Germline assignment: CDR1 MNHEY and CDR2 SMNVEV (reference sequence). Trimming removed 5 bases from V and 3 bases from J, with 16 bases in between. The CDR3 is 16 amino acids. The CDR3 reads CASSRSLWGPNEKLFF. CDR3 bases: TGTGCCAGCAGTCGGTCGCTTTGGGGCCCTAATGAAAAACTGTTTTTT.